Only a few counts were recorded for the clone carrying this TCR beta chain. Its antigen is not identified. Trimming stripped 4 bases from V and 4 bases from J, with 10 bases between. Germline CDR1 reads MNHEY; CDR2 reads SMNVEV (reference sequence). The CDR3 is 13 residues long. This record belongs to a study of regulatory T cells in long-lasting Graves disease. Study conclusions and caveats: Researchers reported studying only peripheral blood, not thyroid tissue. Sample size, which was small, may have reduced accuracy.

CDR3 regions were amplified by Arm-PCR using iRepertoire HTBI primers to build TCR beta libraries. Methods used by the authors: Identified segments across samples numbered roughly 60 TRBV and over 13 TRBJ. Each CDR3 protein is one row after TCRdb ran MiXCR on the multiplex PCR reads. The V and J calls here are based on TCRdb, not the publication. This table holds over 300,000 distinct CDR3 sequences, 15% to 17% found once. The sample's time point: newly diagnosed GD, antithyroid drugs for less than 3 months. From PBMCs, RNA was extracted and then used to make the TCR library. Patients were enrolled at an endocrinology department in Xi'an, China.

The clonotype was recovered from a female donor with Graves disease. The V gene is TRBV27, the J gene TRBJ2-5, with D uncertain. The sequencing here drew on peripheral blood mononuclear cells (PBMCs), taken at new diagnosis, from a patient treated with antithyroid drugs. The CDR3 sequence is CASSWGKLETQYF. The CDR3 nucleotides read TGTGCCAGCAGTTGGGGAAAACTAGAGACCCAGTACTTC.